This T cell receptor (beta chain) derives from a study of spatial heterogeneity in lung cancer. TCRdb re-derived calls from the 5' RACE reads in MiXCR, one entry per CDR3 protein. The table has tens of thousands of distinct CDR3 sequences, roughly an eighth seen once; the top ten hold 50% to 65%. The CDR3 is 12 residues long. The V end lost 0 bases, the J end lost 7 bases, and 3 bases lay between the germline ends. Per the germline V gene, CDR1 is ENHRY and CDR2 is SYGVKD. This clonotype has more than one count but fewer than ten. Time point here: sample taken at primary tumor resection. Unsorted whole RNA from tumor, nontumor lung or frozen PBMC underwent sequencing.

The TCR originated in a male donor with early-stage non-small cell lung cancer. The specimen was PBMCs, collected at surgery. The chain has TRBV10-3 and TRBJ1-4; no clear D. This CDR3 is CAISESVEKLFF. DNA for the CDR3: TGTGCCATCAGTGAGTCGGTTGAAAAACTGTTTTTT.